Described below is a single T cell receptor beta chain sequence and its context. Its cognate antigen is unknown. Trimming shortened V by 0 bases and J by 0 bases, and 9 bases separated the two germline ends. Germline V gene data show CDR1 as SGHDT and CDR2 as YYEEEE. The CDR3 has 15 amino acids. With 60 Vbeta and 13 Jbeta primers, the PCR was carried out. Produced via immunoSEQ multiplex PCR; TCRdb's table is partial and in-frame only. The table lists 200,000 to 250,000 clones, 65% to 90% of them singletons. This specimen comes from a study of cytomegalovirus exposure and HLA in healthy donors. General study results and limits: Differences between HLA loci emerged in a later analysis of TCR association rates, with DRB1 most and HLA-C fewest. According to the study, 160 or so TCR beta chains were cytomegalovirus-associated.

The source is a girl aged 5-17 years in good health and CMV-seronegative. Material for sequencing was PBMCs. The chain couples TRBV5-6 to TRBJ1-1; unclear D gene. For the CDR3, the DNA is TGTGCCAGCAGCTTGGTAGCAGTACTGAACACTGAAGCTTTCTTT. Translating it yields CASSLVAVLNTEAFF. The variable domain in full, completed from reference TRBV5-6 and TRBJ1-1, reads DAGVTQSPTHLIKTRGQQVTLRCSPKSGHDTVSWYQQALGQGPQFIFQYYEEEERQRGNFPDRFSGHQFPNYSSELNVNALLLGDSALYLCASSLVAVLNTEAFFGQGTRLTVV.